This entry concerns a single TCR beta chain. This clonotype was observed many times. There is no known antigen for this receptor. No quality values exist for individual bases; no much larger clone is one base distant. The data originate from a study of response to subunit inactivated influenza vaccine (dated by TCRdb to the late 2010s). Study-level background: Deep quantitative T cell receptor repertoire profiling was used in the study to track responses to a trivalent subunit inactivated influenza vaccine. General findings and caveats noted by the study authors: It was suggested by the authors that each seasonal influenza vaccination may recruit only a limited number of new T cells.

Library preparation employed RT-PCR. These reads were obtained on an Illumina HiSeq 2500. TCRdb reprocessing: public reads trimmed at Q25 with fastp, clones called with MiXCR, in-frame beta chains kept. When rows share a CDR3 protein, they turn into one entry using the most common DNA and genes. The sample data list 590,000 or so distinct CDR3 sequences, and approximately 14% of these were observed just once. Less than 8.5% of the sample is held by the ten biggest clonotypes. V is cut by 1 base and J by 5 bases, and the space between the germline ends is 8 bases. The CDR1 and CDR2 encoded by the germline V gene are SGHVS and FQNEAQ. The CDR3 starts with the cysteine, ends with the phenylalanine, and has 13 residues. Only the CDR3 DNA is retained, 39 bases long and in frame from the first base.

The V and J segments used are TRBV7-8 and TRBJ1-1; the D gene is not confidently resolved. The sequence was collected from a man aged 45-65 years who received an inactivated influenza vaccine. Donor details come from another sample of the same person, matched by shared clones. Material: PBMCs from blood, obtained around 14 days before vaccination. This receptor carries the CDR3 CASSLEMGTEAFF. The sequenced DNA: TGTGCCAGCAGCTTAGAGATGGGGACTGAAGCTTTCTTT.